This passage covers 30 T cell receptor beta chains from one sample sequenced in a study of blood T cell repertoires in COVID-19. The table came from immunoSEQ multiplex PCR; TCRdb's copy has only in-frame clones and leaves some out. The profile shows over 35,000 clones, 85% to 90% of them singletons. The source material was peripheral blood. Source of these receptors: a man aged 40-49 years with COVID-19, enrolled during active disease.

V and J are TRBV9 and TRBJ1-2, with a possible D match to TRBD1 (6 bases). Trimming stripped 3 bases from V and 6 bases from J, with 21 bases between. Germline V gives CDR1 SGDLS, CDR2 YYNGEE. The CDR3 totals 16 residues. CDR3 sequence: CASSGKQGVGSHGYTF. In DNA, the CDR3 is TGTGCCAGCAGCGGGAAACAGGGTGTAGGTAGTCATGGCTACACCTTC.

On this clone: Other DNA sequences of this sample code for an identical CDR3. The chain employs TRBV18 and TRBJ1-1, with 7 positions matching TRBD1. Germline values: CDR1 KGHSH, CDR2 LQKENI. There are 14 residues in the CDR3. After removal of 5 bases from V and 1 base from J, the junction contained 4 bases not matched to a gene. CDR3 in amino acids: CASSRDRGNTEAFF. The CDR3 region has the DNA TGTGCCAGCTCAAGGGACAGAGGGAACACTGAAGCTTTCTTT. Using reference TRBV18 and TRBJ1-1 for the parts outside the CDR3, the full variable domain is NAGVMQNPRHLVRRRGQEARLRCSPMKGHSHVYWYRQLPEEGLKFMVYLQKENIIDESGMPKERFSAEFPKEGPSILRIQQVVRGDSAAYFCASSRDRGNTEAFFGQGTRLTVV.

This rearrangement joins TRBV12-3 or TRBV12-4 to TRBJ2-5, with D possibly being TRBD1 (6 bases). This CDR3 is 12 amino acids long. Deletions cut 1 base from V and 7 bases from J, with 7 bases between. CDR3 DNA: TGTGCCAGCAGTTTAGAAGGGGGGACCCAGTACTTC. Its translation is CASSLEGGTQYF.

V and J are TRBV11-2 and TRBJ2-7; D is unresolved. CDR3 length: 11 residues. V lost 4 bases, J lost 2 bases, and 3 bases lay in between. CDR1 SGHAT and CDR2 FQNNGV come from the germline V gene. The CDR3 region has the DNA TGTGCCAGCAGCTCAACCTACGAGCAGTACTTC. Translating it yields CASSSTYEQYF. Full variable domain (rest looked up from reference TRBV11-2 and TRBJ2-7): EAGVAQSPRYKIIEKRQSVAFWCNPISGHATLYWYQQILGQGPKLLIQFQNNGVVDDSQLPKDRFSAERLKGVDSTLKIQPAKLEDSAVYLCASSSTYEQYFGPGTRLTVT.

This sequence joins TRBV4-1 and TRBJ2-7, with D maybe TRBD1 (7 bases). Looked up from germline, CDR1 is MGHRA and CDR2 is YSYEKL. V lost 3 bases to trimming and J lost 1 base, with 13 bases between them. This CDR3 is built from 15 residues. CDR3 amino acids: CASSQQGGTSYEQYF. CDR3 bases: TGCGCCAGCAGCCAGCAGGGGGGAACTTCCTACGAGCAGTACTTC.

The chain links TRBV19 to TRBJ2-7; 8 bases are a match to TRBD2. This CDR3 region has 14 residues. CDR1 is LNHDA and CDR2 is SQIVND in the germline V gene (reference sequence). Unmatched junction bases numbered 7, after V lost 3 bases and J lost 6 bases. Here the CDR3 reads CASSIGIGGVEQYF. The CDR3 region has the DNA TGTGCCAGTAGTATTGGCATCGGGGGGGTCGAGCAGTACTTC.

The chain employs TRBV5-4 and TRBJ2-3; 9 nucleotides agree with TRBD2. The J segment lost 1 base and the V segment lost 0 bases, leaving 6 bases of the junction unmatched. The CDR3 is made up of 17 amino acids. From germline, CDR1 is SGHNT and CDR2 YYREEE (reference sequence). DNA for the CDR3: TGTGCCAGCAGCTTGGGAGCTAGCGGGACCCGCACAGATACGCAGTATTTT. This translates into CASSLGASGTRTDTQYF.

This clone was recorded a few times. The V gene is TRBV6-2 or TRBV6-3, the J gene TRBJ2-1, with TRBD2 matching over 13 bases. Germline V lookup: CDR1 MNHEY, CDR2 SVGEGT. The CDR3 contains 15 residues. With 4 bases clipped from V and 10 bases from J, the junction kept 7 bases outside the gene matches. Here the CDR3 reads CASSSQTSGRKEQFF. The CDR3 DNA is TGTGCCAGCAGTTCCCAGACTAGCGGGAGGAAGGAGCAGTTCTTC.

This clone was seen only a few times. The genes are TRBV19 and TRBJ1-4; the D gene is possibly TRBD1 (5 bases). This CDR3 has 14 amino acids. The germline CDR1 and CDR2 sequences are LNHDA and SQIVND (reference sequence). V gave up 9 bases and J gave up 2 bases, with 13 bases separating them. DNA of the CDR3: TGTGCCAGCAAAATCCCAGGGACTAATGAAAAACTGTTTTTT. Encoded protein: CASKIPGTNEKLFF.

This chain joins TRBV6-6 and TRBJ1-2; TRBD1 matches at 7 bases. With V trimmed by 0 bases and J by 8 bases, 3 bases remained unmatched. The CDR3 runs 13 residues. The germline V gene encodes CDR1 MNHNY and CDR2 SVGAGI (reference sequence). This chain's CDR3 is CASSYSTGRGYTF. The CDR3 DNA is TGTGCCAGCAGTTACTCGACAGGGCGCGGCTACACCTTC.

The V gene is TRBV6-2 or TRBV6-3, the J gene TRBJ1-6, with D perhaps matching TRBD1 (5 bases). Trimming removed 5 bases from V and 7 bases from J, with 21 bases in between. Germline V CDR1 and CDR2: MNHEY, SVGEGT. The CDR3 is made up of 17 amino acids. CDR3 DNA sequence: TGTGCCAGCAGTAACACCCCGAAGGGGCAGAGGAATTCACCCCTCCACTTT. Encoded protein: CASSNTPKGQRNSPLHF.

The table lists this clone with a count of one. CDR3 sequence (DNA): TGTGCCAGCAGTTTAGGACCCAGGGGGGGAAACACCATATATTTT. This translates into CASSLGPRGGNTIYF. The chain is built from TRBV28 and TRBJ1-3, with 7 bases aligning to TRBD1. CDR3 size: 15 residues. CDR1 and CDR2 from the germline V gene are MDHEN and SYDVKM. V shed 2 bases and J 4 bases; nucleotides not matched to a gene: 5.

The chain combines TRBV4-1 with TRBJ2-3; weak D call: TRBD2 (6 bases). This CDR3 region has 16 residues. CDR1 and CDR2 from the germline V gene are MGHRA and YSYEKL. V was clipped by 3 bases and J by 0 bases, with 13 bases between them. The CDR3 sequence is CASSQATSSSTDTQYF. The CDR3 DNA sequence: TGCGCCAGCAGCCAGGCAACTAGCAGTAGCACAGATACGCAGTATTTT.

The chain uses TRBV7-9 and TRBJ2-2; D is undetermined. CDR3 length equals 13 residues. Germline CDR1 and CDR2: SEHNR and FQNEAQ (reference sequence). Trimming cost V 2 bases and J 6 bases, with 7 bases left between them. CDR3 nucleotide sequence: TGTGCCAGCAGCTTACGCCGGGCCGGGGAGCTGTTTTTT. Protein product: CASSLRRAGELFF.

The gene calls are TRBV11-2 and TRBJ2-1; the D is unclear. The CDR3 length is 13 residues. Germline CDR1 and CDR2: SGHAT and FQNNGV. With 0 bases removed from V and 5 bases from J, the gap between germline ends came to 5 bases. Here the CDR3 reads CASSLDRNNEQFF. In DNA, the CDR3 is TGTGCCAGCAGCTTAGACAGGAACAATGAGCAGTTCTTC.

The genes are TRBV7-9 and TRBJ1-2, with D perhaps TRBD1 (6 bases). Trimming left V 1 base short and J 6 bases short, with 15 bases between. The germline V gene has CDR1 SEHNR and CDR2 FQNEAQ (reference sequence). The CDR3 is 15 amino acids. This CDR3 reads CASSLDQDRLNGYTF. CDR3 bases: TGTGCCAGCAGCTTAGACCAAGACAGGTTAAATGGCTACACCTTC. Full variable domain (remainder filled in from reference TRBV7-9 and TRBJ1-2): DTGVSQNPRHKITKRGQNVTFRCDPISEHNRLYWYRQTLGQGPEFLTYFQNEAQLEKSRLLSDRFSAERPKGSFSTLEIQRTEQGDSAMYLCASSLDQDRLNGYTFGSGTRLTVV.

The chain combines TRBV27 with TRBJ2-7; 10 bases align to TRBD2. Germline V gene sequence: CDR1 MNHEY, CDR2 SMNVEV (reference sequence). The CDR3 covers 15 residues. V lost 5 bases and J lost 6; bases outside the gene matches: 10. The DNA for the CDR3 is TGTGCCAGCAGTATTTTAGCGGGGGGACAAGGCGAGCAGTACTTC. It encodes CASSILAGGQGEQYF.

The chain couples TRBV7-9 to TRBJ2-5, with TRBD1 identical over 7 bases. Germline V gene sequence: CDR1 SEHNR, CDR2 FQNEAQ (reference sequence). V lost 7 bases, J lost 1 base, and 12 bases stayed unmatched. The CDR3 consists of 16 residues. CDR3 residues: CASILDDRDPQETQYF. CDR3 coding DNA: TGTGCCAGCATCCTAGACGACAGGGATCCCCAAGAGACCCAGTACTTC.

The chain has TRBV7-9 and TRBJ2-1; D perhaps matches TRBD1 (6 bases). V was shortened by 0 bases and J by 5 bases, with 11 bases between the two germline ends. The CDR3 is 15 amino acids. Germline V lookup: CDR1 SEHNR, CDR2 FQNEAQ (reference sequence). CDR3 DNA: TGTGCCAGCAGCTTAGCAGGGGGTGGGGACAATGAGCAGTTCTTC. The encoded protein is CASSLAGGGDNEQFF.

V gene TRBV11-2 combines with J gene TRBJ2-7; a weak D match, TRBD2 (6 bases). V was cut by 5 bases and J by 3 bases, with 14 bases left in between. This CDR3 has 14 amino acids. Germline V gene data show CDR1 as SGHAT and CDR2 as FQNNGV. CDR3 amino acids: CASSAVRRGYEQYF. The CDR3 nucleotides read TGTGCCAGCAGCGCCGTGAGGCGGGGCTACGAGCAGTACTTC.

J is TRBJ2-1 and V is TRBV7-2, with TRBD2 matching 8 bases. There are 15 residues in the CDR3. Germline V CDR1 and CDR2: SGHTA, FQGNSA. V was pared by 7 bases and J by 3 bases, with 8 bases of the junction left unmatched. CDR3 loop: CASNPGTSFYNEQFF. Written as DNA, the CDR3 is TGTGCCAGCAACCCCGGGACTAGTTTCTACAATGAGCAGTTCTTC.

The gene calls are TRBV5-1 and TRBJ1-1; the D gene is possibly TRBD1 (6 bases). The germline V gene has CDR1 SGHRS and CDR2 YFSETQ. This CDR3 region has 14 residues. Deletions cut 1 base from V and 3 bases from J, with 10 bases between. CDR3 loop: CASSLTGTHTEAFF. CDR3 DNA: TGCGCCAGCAGCTTGACAGGGACGCACACTGAAGCTTTCTTT.

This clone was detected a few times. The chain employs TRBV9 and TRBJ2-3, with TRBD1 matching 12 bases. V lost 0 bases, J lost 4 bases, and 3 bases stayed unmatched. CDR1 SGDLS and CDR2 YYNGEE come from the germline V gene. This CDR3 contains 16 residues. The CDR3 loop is CASSVVGTGGPDTQYF. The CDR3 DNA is TGTGCCAGCAGCGTAGTGGGGACAGGGGGCCCAGATACGCAGTATTTT.

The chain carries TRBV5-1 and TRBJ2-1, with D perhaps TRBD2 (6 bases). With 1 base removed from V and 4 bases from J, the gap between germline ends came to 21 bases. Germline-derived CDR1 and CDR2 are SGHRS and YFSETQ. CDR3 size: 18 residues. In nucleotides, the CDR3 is TGCGCCAGCAGCTTGCAGGCGAATGGGGACTGGTTATACAATGAGCAGTTCTTC. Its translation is CASSLQANGDWLYNEQFF. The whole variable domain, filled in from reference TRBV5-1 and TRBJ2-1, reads KAGVTQTPRYLIKTRGQQVTLSCSPISGHRSVSWYQQTPGQGLQFLFEYFSETQRNKGNFPGRFSGRQFSNSRSEMNVSTLELGDSALYLCASSLQANGDWLYNEQFFGPGTRLTVL.

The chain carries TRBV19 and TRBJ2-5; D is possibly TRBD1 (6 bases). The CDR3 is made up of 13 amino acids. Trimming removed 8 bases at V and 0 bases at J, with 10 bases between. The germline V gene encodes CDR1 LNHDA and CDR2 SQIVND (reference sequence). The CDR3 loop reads CASGTLYQETQYF. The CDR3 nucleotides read TGTGCCAGTGGGACATTGTACCAAGAGACCCAGTACTTC.

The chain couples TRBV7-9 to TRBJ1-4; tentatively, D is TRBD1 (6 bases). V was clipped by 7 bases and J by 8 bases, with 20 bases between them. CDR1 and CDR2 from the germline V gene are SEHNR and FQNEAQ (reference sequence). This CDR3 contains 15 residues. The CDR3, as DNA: TGTGCCAGCACCTACTCCCCGGGGGGGCGGGAAAAACTGTTTTTT. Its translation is CASTYSPGGREKLFF.

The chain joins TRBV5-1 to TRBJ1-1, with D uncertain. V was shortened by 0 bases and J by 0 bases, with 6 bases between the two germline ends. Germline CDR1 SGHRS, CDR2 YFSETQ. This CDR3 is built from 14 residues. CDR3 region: CASSLEQMNTEAFF. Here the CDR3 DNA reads TGCGCCAGCAGCTTGGAACAGATGAACACTGAAGCTTTCTTT.

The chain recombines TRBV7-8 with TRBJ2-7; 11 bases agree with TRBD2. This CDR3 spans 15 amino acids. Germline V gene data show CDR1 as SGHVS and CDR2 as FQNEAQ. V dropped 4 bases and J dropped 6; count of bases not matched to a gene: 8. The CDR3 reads CASSSIAGGLPEQYF. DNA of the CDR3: TGTGCCAGCAGCTCTATAGCGGGGGGGCTCCCCGAGCAGTACTTC.

The chain's CDR3 is CASSEPSGNNEQFF. The CDR3 DNA sequence: TGTGCCAGCAGTGAGCCTAGCGGAAACAATGAGCAGTTCTTC. The chain carries TRBV2 and TRBJ2-1; the match to TRBD2 covers 7 bases. The CDR3 sequence is 14 residues long. The ends lost 3 bases at V and 5 bases at J; junction bases unmatched: 4. The germline CDR1 and CDR2 sequences are SNHLY and FYNNEI.

CDR3 region: CASSGTGEEKLFF. As DNA, the CDR3 is TGTGCCAGCAGCGGGACAGGTGAAGAAAAACTGTTTTTT. The chain couples TRBV3-1 (or the pseudogene TRBV3-2) to TRBJ1-4; 8 bases are a match to TRBD1. V lost 5 bases to trimming and J lost 8 bases; unmatched junction nucleotides: 4. There are 13 residues in the CDR3. Per germline, CDR1 LGHDT and CDR2 YNNKEL (reference sequence).